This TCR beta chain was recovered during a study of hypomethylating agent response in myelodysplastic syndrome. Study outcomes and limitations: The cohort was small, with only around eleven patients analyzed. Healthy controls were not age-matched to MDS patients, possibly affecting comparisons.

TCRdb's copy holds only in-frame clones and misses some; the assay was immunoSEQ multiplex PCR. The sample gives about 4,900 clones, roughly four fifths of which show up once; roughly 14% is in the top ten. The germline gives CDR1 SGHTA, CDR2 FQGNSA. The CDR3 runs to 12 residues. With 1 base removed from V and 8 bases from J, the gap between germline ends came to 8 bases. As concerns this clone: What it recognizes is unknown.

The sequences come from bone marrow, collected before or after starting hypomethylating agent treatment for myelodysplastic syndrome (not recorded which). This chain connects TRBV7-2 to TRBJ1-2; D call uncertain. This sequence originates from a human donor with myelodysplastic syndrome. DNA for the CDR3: TGTGCCAGCAGCTTAGTAAAGAGAGGCTACACCTTC. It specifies CASSLVKRGYTF.